Following are 10 T cell receptor beta chains from one sample sequenced in a study of cytomegalovirus exposure and HLA in healthy donors. The repertoire was sequenced with immunoSEQ multiplex PCR; TCRdb's copy has only in-frame clones and lacks some. The sample carries 100,000 to 150,000 clones, roughly nine tenths recorded once. The sample taken for sequencing was PBMCs. Every receptor here comes from a woman between 18 and 30 years old in good health and CMV-seronegative.

The chain is built from TRBV5-6 and TRBJ1-2; TRBD1 might be the D (5 bases). Deletions cut 4 bases from V and 9 bases from J, with 13 bases between. Germline V gene sequence: CDR1 SGHDT, CDR2 YYEEEE. The CDR3 covers 12 residues. The CDR3 DNA reads as TGTGCCAGCAGCCCAAGGGACTTTCGCTACACCTTC. Residues: CASSPRDFRYTF. The full variable domain, in which reference TRBV5-6 and TRBJ1-2 provide the parts outside the CDR3, is DAGVTQSPTHLIKTRGQQVTLRCSPKSGHDTVSWYQQALGQGPQFIFQYYEEEERQRGNFPDRFSGHQFPNYSSELNVNALLLGDSALYLCASSPRDFRYTFGSGTRLTVV.

This clone was found once. The chain is built from TRBV19 and TRBJ2-2, with TRBD2 matching 7 bases. The germline gives CDR1 LNHDA, CDR2 SQIVND (reference sequence). The trim removed 5 bases at V and 5 bases at J, leaving 5 bases unmatched. CDR3 length: 14 residues. CDR3 nucleotides: TGTGCCAGTAGTCTCTGGGGGGGTACCGGGGAGCTGTTTTTT. Translation gives CASSLWGGTGELFF.

This chain connects TRBV18 to TRBJ2-3, with 11 nucleotides matching TRBD2. V lost 0 bases, J lost 6 bases, and 8 bases stayed unmatched. The CDR3 is made up of 17 amino acids. CDR1 is KGHSH and CDR2 is LQKENI in the germline V gene. The CDR3 sequence is CASSPPYSGGAGDTQYF. The CDR3 DNA reads as TGTGCCAGCTCACCACCCTATAGCGGGGGGGCTGGGGATACGCAGTATTTT.

This chain connects TRBV6-5 to TRBJ1-5, with 7 bases identical to TRBD1. The CDR3 loop spans 13 amino acids. Losses at the gene ends were 5 bases for V and 5 bases for J; bases not matched to a gene: 3. CDR1 is MNHEY, CDR2 SVGAGI, per germline. The DNA for the CDR3 is TGTGCCAGCAGTGTCGACAGGGATCAGCCCCAGCATTTT. Protein sequence: CASSVDRDQPQHF.

The CDR3 nucleotides read TGTGCCAGCAACCAACAGGGGGCTGGAAACACCATATATTTT. It is translated as CASNQQGAGNTIYF. V gene TRBV6-6 combines with J gene TRBJ1-3; 8 bases align to TRBD1. Trimming took 7 bases from V and 2 from J; bases not matched to a gene: 4. CDR1 and CDR2 (germline): MNHNY, SVGAGI (reference sequence). The CDR3 totals 14 residues.

The chain carries TRBV25-1 and TRBJ1-2; 7 bases are shared with TRBD1. The germline gives CDR1 MGHDK, CDR2 SYGVNS. The CDR3 is made up of 12 amino acids. V trimming: 4 bases; J trimming: 7 bases; junction bases outside the gene matches: 3. As DNA, the CDR3 is TGTGCCAGCAGTGCCCACAGGGGTGGCTACACCTTC. Translation: CASSAHRGGYTF.

V gene TRBV2 combines with J gene TRBJ1-1, with 11 positions matching TRBD1. The V and J ends lost 10 bases and 3 bases, in that order; junction bases with no gene match: 7. The CDR3 sequence is 14 residues long. Germline V gene sequence: CDR1 SNHLY, CDR2 FYNNEI. The CDR3 DNA is TGTGCCACCGGACAGGGGGCGCTTGACACTGAAGCTTTCTTT. The encoded protein is CATGQGALDTEAFF. The whole variable domain, remainder taken from reference TRBV2 and TRBJ1-1, is EPEVTQTPSHQVTQMGQEVILRCVPISNHLYFYWYRQILGQKVEFLVSFYNNEISEKSEIFDDQFSVERPDGSNFTLKIRSTKLEDSAMYFCATGQGALDTEAFFGQGTRLTVV.

The J gene is TRBJ2-7, the V gene TRBV6-9; 10 bases are a match to TRBD1. The germline V gene encodes CDR1 MNHGY and CDR2 SVAAGI. V lost 2 bases, J lost 2 bases, and 3 bases stayed unmatched. There are 15 residues in the CDR3. The CDR3: CASSYKGTGAYEQYF. The CDR3 DNA reads as TGTGCCAGCAGTTATAAAGGGACAGGGGCCTACGAGCAGTACTTC.

J is TRBJ1-3 and V is TRBV6-1; 7 bases fit TRBD1. The V gene's germline CDR1 is MNHNS and CDR2 SASEGT. The CDR3 runs 15 residues. V dropped 5 bases and J dropped 2; count of bases not matched to a gene: 6. The chain's CDR3 is CASSRDRSTGNTIYF. CDR3 sequence (DNA): TGTGCCAGCAGTAGGGACAGAAGTACTGGAAACACCATATATTTT.

The gene calls are TRBV2 and TRBJ1-4; TRBD1 matches 8 bases. In germline, CDR1 is SNHLY, CDR2 FYNNEI. The V and J ends lost 6 bases and 7 bases, in that order; junction bases with no gene match: 4. CDR3 length equals 13 residues. CDR3 sequence reads: CASRNTGGEKLFF. Written as DNA, the CDR3 is TGTGCCAGCAGAAATACAGGGGGTGAAAAACTGTTTTTT.